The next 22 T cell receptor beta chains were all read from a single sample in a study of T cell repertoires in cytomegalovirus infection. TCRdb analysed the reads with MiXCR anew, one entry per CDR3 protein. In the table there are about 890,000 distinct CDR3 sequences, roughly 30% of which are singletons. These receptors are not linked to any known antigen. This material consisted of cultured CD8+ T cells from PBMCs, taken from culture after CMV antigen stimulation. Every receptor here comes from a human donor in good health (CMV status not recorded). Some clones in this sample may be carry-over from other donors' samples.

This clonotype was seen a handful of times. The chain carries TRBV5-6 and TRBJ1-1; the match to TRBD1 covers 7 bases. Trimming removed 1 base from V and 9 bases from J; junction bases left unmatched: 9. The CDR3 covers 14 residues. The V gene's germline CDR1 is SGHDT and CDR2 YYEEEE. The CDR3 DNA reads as TGTGCCAGCAGCTTGTACAGGGGCCCCCTACAAGCTTTCTTT. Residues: CASSLYRGPLQAFF.

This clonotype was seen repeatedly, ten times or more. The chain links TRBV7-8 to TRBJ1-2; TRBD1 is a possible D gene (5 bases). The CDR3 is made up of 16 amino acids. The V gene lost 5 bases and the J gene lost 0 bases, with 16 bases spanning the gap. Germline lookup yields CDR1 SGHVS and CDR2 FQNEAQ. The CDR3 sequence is CASSVWGEGANYGYTF. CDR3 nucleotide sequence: TGTGCCAGCAGCGTGTGGGGGGAAGGAGCTAACTATGGCTACACCTTC.

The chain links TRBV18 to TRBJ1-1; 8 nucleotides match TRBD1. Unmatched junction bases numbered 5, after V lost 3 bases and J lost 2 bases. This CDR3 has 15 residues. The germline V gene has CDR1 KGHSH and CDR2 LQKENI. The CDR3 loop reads CASSPYRGTNTEAFF. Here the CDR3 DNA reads TGTGCCAGCTCACCGTACAGGGGGACAAACACTGAAGCTTTCTTT.

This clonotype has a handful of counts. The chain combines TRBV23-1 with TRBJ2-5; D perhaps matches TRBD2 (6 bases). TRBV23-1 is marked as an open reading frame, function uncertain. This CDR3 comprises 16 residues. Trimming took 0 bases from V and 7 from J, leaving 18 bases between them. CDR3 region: CASSQSARGPGGTQYF. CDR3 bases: TGCGCCAGCAGTCAATCGGCGAGGGGACCCGGGGGGACCCAGTACTTC.

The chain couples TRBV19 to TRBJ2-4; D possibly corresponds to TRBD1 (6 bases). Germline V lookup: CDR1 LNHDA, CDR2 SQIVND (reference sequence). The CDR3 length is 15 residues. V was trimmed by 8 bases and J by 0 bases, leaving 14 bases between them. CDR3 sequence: CASSAQGLAKNIQYF. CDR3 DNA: TGTGCCAGTTCAGCCCAGGGGCTAGCCAAAAACATTCAGTACTTC. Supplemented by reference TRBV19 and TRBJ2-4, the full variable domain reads DGGITQSPKYLFRKEGQNVTLSCEQNLNHDAMYWYRQDPGQGLRLIYYSQIVNDFQKGDIAEGYSVSREKKESFPLTVTSAQKNPTAFYLCASSAQGLAKNIQYFGAGTRLSVL.

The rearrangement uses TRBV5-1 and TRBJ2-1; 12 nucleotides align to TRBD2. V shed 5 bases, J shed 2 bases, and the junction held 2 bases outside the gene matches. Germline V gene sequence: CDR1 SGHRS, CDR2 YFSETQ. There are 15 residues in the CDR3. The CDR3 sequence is CASRLAGGAYNEQFF. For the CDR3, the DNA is TGCGCCAGCAGACTAGCGGGGGGCGCCTACAATGAGCAGTTCTTC.

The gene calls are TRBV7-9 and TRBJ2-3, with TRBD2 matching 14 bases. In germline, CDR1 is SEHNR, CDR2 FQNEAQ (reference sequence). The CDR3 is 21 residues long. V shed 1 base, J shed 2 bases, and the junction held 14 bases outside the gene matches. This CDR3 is CASSLEGGLAGAKGATDTQYF. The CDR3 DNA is TGTGCCAGCAGCTTAGAGGGGGGACTAGCGGGGGCCAAAGGGGCCACAGATACGCAGTATTTT.

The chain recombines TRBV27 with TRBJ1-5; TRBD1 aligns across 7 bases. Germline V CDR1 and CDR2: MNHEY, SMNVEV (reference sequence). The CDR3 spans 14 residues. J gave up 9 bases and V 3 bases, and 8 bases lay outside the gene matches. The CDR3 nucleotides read TGTGCCAGCAGTTTTGGGCAGGGGGTGCCGCCCCAGCATTTT. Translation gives CASSFGQGVPPQHF.

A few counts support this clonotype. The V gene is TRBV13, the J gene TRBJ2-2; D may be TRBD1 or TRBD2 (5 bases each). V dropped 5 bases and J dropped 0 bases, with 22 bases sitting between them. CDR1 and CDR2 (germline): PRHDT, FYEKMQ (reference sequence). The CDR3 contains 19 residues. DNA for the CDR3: TGTGCCAGCAGCCCCGGAGCCGCCAGGGACGACTCGAACACCGGGGAGCTGTTTTTT. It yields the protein CASSPGAARDDSNTGELFF.

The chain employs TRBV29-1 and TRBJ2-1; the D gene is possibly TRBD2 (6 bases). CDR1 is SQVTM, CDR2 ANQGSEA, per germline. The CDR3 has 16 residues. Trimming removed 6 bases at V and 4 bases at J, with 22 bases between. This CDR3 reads CSVPRVRGSHYNEQFF. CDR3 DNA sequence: TGCAGCGTCCCCCGGGTCCGGGGGTCCCATTACAATGAGCAGTTCTTC.

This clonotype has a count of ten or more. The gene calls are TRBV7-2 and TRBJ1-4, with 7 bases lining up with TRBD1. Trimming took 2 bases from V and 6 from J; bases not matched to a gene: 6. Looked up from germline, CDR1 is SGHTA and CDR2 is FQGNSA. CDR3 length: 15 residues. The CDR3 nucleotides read TGTGCCAGCAGCTTAAGGGGGCGGAAGGATGAAAAACTGTTTTTT. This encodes CASSLRGRKDEKLFF.

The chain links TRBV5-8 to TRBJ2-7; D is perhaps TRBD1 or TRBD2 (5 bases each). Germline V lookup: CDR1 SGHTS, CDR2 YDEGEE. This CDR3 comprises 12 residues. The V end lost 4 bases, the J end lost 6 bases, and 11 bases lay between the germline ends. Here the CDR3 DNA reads TGTGCCAGCAGCCGTAGGGGACCCGAGCAGTACGTC. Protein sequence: CASSRRGPEQYV.

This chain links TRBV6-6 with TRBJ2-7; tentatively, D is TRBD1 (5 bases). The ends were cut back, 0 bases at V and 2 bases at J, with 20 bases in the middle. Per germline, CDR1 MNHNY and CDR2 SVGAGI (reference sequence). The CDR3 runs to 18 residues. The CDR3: CASSYSKLSTGITYEQYV. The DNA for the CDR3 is TGTGCCAGCAGTTACTCGAAATTAAGTACAGGCATAACCTACGAGCAGTACGTC.

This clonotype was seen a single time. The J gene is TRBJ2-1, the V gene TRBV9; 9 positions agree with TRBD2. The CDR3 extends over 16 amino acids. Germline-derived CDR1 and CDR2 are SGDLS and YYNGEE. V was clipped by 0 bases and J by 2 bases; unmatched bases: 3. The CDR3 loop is CASSVVGGGAYNEQFF. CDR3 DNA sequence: TGTGCCAGCAGCGTAGTCGGCGGGGGGGCCTACAATGAGCAGTTCTTC. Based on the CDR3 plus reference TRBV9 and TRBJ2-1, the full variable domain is DSGVTQTPKHLITATGQRVTLRCSPRSGDLSVYWYQQSLDQGLQFLIQYYNGEERAKGNILERFSAQQFPDLHSELNLSSLELGDSALYFCASSVVGGGAYNEQFFGPGTRLTVL.

The CDR3 loop reads CASRKTGLSNQPQHF. The CDR3 region has the DNA TGTGCCAGCAGAAAAACAGGCCTCAGCAATCAGCCCCAGCATTTT. The chain is built from TRBV2 and TRBJ1-5; maybe TRBD1 (5 bases). Per germline, CDR1 SNHLY and CDR2 FYNNEI. The CDR3 length is 15 residues. V gave up 6 bases and J gave up 1 base, with 13 bases separating them.

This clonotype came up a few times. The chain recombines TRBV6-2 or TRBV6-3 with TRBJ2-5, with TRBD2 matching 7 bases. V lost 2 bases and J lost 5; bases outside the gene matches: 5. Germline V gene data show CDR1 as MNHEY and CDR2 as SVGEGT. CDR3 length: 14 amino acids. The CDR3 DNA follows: TGTGCCAGCAGTTACGGAGCGGGGCGGGAGACCCAGTACTTC. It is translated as CASSYGAGRETQYF.

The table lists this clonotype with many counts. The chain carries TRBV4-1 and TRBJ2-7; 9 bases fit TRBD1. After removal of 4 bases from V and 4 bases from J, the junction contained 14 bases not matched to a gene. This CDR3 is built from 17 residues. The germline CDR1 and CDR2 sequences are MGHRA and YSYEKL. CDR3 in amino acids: CASSPRDRATVEYEQYV. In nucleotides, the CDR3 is TGCGCCAGCAGCCCCCGGGACAGGGCCACCGTGGAGTACGAGCAGTACGTC.

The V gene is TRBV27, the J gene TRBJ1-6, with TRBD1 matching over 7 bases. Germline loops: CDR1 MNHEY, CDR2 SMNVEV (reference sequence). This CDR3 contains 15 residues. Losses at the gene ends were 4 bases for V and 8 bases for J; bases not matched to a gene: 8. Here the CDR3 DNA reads TGTGCCAGCAGTTCACGACAGGGAGTTGATTCACCCCTCCACTTT. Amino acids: CASSSRQGVDSPLHF.

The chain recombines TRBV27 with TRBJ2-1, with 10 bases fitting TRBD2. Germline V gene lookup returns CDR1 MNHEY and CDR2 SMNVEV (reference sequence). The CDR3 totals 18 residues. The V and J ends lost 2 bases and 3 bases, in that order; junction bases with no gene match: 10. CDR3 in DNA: TGTGCCAGCAGTTTACTGAACAGCGGGGGGGCGGGCTACAATGAGCAGTTCTTC. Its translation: CASSLLNSGGAGYNEQFF.

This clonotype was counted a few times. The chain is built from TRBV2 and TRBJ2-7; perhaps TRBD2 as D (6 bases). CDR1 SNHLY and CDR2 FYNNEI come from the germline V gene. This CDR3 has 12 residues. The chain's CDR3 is CASRGLPPNLVV. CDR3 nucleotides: TGTGCCAGCAGGGGACTCCCCCCTAACCTCGTCGTC.

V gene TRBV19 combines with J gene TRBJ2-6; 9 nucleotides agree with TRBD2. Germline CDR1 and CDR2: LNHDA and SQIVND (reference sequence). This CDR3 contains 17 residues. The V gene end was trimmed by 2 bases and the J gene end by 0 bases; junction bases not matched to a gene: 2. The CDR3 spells CASSISSGDSGANVLTF. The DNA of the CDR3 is TGTGCCAGTAGTATATCTAGCGGGGACTCTGGGGCCAACGTCCTGACTTTC.

The CDR3 DNA is TGTGCCAGCAGCGTCGGGGGGCTTATGAACACTGAAGCTTTCTTT. As protein: CASSVGGLMNTEAFF. The chain links TRBV6-5 to TRBJ1-1; D might be TRBD1 (6 bases). The V end was cut by 6 bases, the J end by 0 bases, with 14 bases between. This CDR3 is built from 15 residues. CDR1 is MNHEY, CDR2 SVGAGI, per germline.